Described below is a single T cell receptor (beta chain) sequence and its context. Its specificity is unknown. At one end the junction does not follow the germline gene, possibly because of a read error. This sample was included in a study of blood T cells in healthy people across ages. Findings of the study overall: A roughly linear fall in TCR beta diversity per million T cells was seen with increasing age.

The CDR3 has 17 amino acids. Germline CDR1 is SGHVS and CDR2 is FQNEAQ. Combining a sample-barcoded 5' primer with a J-beta primer mix, a second PCR ran for about 7 to 11 cycles. Using its own MiXCR run on the 5' RACE reads, TCRdb lists one record per CDR3 protein. The sample lists around 1.5 million distinct CDR3 sequences; around 35% were seen once. This TCR was sampled from a woman between 25 and 40 years old in good health. V usage is TRBV7-8 and J usage is TRBJ1-2; D possibly corresponds to TRBD1 (5 bases). Material for sequencing was blood. CDR3 residues: CASSSTQVWMANCGHTF. The CDR3 DNA is TGTGCCAGCAGCTCTACACAGGTCTGGATGGCAAACTGTGGCCACACCTTC.